This passage covers 31 T cell receptor beta chains from one sample sequenced in a study of blood T cell repertoires in COVID-19. Profiling relied on immunoSEQ multiplex PCR, and the TCRdb table lists in-frame clones only, not all of them. The sample lists about 90,000 clones, approximately 80% occurring once. Material: peripheral blood. All receptors derive from a man aged 50-60 years with acute or convalescent COVID-19.

The chain links TRBV3-1 (or the pseudogene TRBV3-2) to TRBJ2-7; D may be TRBD1 (6 bases). The V gene's germline CDR1 is LGHDT and CDR2 YNNKEL (reference sequence). V shed 9 bases and J shed 2 bases, with 14 bases lying between them. The CDR3 is made up of 13 amino acids. The DNA of the CDR3 is TGTGCCAGTAAGGACAGAATAACCTACGAGCAGTACTTC. Translating it yields CASKDRITYEQYF.

V usage is TRBV5-1 and J usage is TRBJ2-7; D gene ambiguous. CDR1 SGHRS and CDR2 YFSETQ come from the germline V gene. The length of the CDR3 is 13 residues. Trimming cost V 4 bases and J 0 bases, with 8 bases left between them. In nucleotides, the CDR3 is TGCGCCAGCAGCACTCCGGGCTCCTACGAGCAGTACTTC. It encodes CASSTPGSYEQYF.

The chain joins TRBV29-1 to TRBJ2-7, with a weak D call TRBD2 (6 bases). Germline CDR1 and CDR2: SQVTM and ANQGSEA. V was trimmed by 7 bases and J by 6 bases, leaving 19 bases between them. The CDR3 length is 13 residues. The CDR3 DNA sequence: TGCAGCGGCCGGTCGGCGGGGACGGGCGAGCAGTACTTC. The encoded protein is CSGRSAGTGEQYF.

The CDR3 region has the DNA TGTGCCAGCAGTTCCTGGGACAGGGCCACTGAAGCTTTCTTT. Amino acid sequence: CASSSWDRATEAFF. V is TRBV6-5 and J is TRBJ1-1, with TRBD1 matching over 9 bases. Germline V gives CDR1 MNHEY, CDR2 SVGAGI. With V trimmed by 4 bases and J by 4 bases, 4 bases remained unmatched. The CDR3 extends over 14 amino acids.

The chain couples TRBV5-4 to TRBJ2-3; 14 nucleotides agree with TRBD2. Germline V CDR1 and CDR2: SGHNT, YYREEE (reference sequence). The CDR3 is made up of 13 amino acids. V dropped 10 bases and J dropped 3; count of bases not matched to a gene: 1. The CDR3 nucleotides read TGTGCCGGGACTAGCGGGAGTACAGATACGCAGTATTTT. It specifies CAGTSGSTDTQYF.

This chain joins TRBV19 and TRBJ2-1; tentatively, D is TRBD2 (6 bases). The CDR3 extends over 16 amino acids. CDR1 LNHDA and CDR2 SQIVND come from the germline V gene (reference sequence). V was pared by 3 bases and J by 4 bases, with 16 bases between. CDR3 loop: CASSIFRGGDYNEQFF. CDR3 bases: TGTGCCAGTAGTATTTTTCGGGGAGGTGATTACAATGAGCAGTTCTTC.

The chain carries TRBV12-3 or TRBV12-4 and TRBJ2-1, with D possibly being TRBD1 (6 bases). This CDR3 is 12 amino acids long. Trimming removed 6 bases at V and 6 bases at J, with 9 bases between. This chain's CDR3 is CASSGQSNEQFF. The CDR3 DNA follows: TGTGCCAGCAGCGGACAGAGCAATGAGCAGTTCTTC.

This rearrangement joins TRBV13 to TRBJ1-1, with D tentatively TRBD1 (5 bases). Trimming removed 6 bases at V and 0 bases at J, with 8 bases between. Germline CDR1 is PRHDT and CDR2 is FYEKMQ (reference sequence). The CDR3 runs 13 residues. CDR3 bases: TGTGCCAGCAGTTCGACAGTGAACACTGAAGCTTTCTTT. Its protein is CASSSTVNTEAFF.

This clone occurred once. J is TRBJ2-7 and V is TRBV3-1 (or the pseudogene TRBV3-2); 7 bases line up with TRBD1. CDR1 is LGHDT and CDR2 is YNNKEL in the germline V gene (reference sequence). The CDR3 sequence is 14 residues long. V gave up 4 bases and J gave up 3 bases; unmatched junction bases: 6. DNA for the CDR3: TGTGCCAGCAGCCTCCGGGACAGCCGCTACGAGCAGTACTTC. It yields the protein CASSLRDSRYEQYF.

The CDR3 DNA follows: TGTGCCAGCAGTTACGGGACAGGGGAGGAGCAGTACTTC. Amino acid sequence: CASSYGTGEEQYF. The J gene is TRBJ2-7, the V gene TRBV6-2 or TRBV6-3; 10 positions match TRBD1. Unmatched junction bases numbered 2, after V lost 2 bases and J lost 7 bases. This CDR3 spans 13 amino acids. CDR1 is MNHEY and CDR2 is SVGEGT in the germline V gene.

V usage is TRBV6-2 or TRBV6-3 and J usage is TRBJ2-3, with TRBD2 matching 8 bases. Germline V gives CDR1 MNHEY, CDR2 SVGEGT. The CDR3 totals 16 residues. J lost 0 bases, V lost 6 bases, and 8 bases had no gene match. The CDR3 loop is CASSSGLAQSTDTQYF. The DNA of the CDR3 is TGTGCCAGCAGCTCCGGACTAGCACAGAGCACAGATACGCAGTATTTT.

The genes are TRBV5-1 and TRBJ2-5; 11 nucleotides agree with TRBD2. The CDR3 has 16 amino acids. Germline CDR1 and CDR2: SGHRS and YFSETQ. V lost 2 bases, J lost 1 base, and 4 bases stayed unmatched. CDR3 in DNA: TGCGCCAGCAGCTTATCCGGGACTAGCGGCCAAGAGACCCAGTACTTC. It codes for CASSLSGTSGQETQYF.

The CDR3 protein is CASSPRGTSGSAGNEQFF. DNA of the CDR3: TGTGCCAGTAGCCCCCGCGGGACTAGCGGGAGTGCTGGCAATGAGCAGTTCTTC. V and J are TRBV19 and TRBJ2-1, with 14 bases aligning to TRBD2. The CDR3 loop spans 18 amino acids. The V and J ends lost 6 bases and 6 bases, in that order; junction bases with no gene match: 13. Germline CDR1 and CDR2: LNHDA and SQIVND (reference sequence).

This clone has only a few counts. The gene calls are TRBV7-9 and TRBJ2-3, with 9 positions matching TRBD1. J was trimmed by 3 bases and V by 5 bases; bases with no gene match: 6. Germline CDR1 reads SEHNR; CDR2 reads FQNEAQ (reference sequence). The CDR3 contains 15 residues. This CDR3 reads CASSQGQGTTDTQYF. CDR3 DNA sequence: TGTGCCAGCAGCCAGGGACAGGGTACGACAGATACGCAGTATTTT.

The genes are TRBV2 and TRBJ2-6; possibly TRBD1 for D (6 bases). The CDR3 length is 15 residues. With 6 bases removed from V and 1 base from J, the gap between germline ends came to 10 bases. Per germline, CDR1 SNHLY and CDR2 FYNNEI. The CDR3 reads CASRAGVSGANVLTF. CDR3 coding DNA: TGTGCCAGCAGAGCAGGGGTTTCTGGGGCCAACGTCCTGACTTTC.

This chain uses TRBV6-5 with TRBJ1-1; a possible D gene is TRBD1 (5 bases). Trimming took off 8 bases at V and 6 bases at J, with 16 bases between the two ends. The CDR3 covers 13 residues. In germline, CDR1 is MNHEY, CDR2 SVGAGI. CDR3 region: CASRKIRGAEAFF. The CDR3 DNA follows: TGTGCCAGCCGAAAAATACGGGGGGCTGAAGCTTTCTTT.

The gene calls are TRBV19 and TRBJ2-5; 10 bases align to TRBD2. CDR1 and CDR2 (germline): LNHDA, SQIVND (reference sequence). Trimming removed 5 bases from V and 3 bases from J; junction bases left unmatched: 3. The CDR3 is 14 residues long. The CDR3 bases are TGTGCCAGTAGTTTACTAGCGGGAAAAGAGACCCAGTACTTC. It encodes CASSLLAGKETQYF.

The J gene is TRBJ2-3, the V gene TRBV9; tentatively, D is TRBD2 (5 bases). In germline, CDR1 is SGDLS, CDR2 YYNGEE. This CDR3 spans 14 amino acids. Trimming took 2 bases from V and 3 from J, leaving 10 bases between them. The CDR3 bases are TGTGCCAGCAGCGTGAGGGTTGGGACAGATACGCAGTATTTT. It specifies CASSVRVGTDTQYF.

The chain is built from TRBV14 and TRBJ2-3; TRBD1 agrees at 9 bases. V shed 4 bases, J shed 2 bases, and the junction held 7 bases outside the gene matches. This CDR3 has 16 amino acids. Looked up from germline, CDR1 is SGHDN and CDR2 is FVKESK. CDR3 loop: CASSLGQGPNTDTQYF. The DNA for the CDR3 is TGTGCCAGCAGCCTCGGACAGGGGCCCAACACAGATACGCAGTATTTT.

The chain has TRBV6-5 and TRBJ2-1; no clear D. V was clipped by 10 bases and J by 0 bases, with 10 bases between them. The germline V gene encodes CDR1 MNHEY and CDR2 SVGAGI. The CDR3 consists of 13 residues. The CDR3 spells CATSSGSYNEQFF. CDR3 coding DNA: TGTGCCACGAGCTCTGGCTCCTACAATGAGCAGTTCTTC.

V is TRBV11-1 and J is TRBJ1-6; D may be TRBD1 (5 bases). Between the trimmed V and J ends, which lost 1 base and 7 bases, there was a span of 14 bases. Germline-derived CDR1 and CDR2 are SGHAT and FQDESV (reference sequence). The CDR3 is 16 amino acids. This CDR3 is CASSLGPYRHNSPLHF. In DNA form, the CDR3 reads TGTGCCAGCAGCTTAGGGCCCTACAGGCACAATTCACCCCTCCACTTT.

J is TRBJ2-2 and V is TRBV2; 7 positions agree with TRBD1. CDR3 size: 14 residues. The junction had 10 bases not matched to a gene; V was cut back by 9 bases and J by 6 bases. Germline-derived CDR1 and CDR2 are SNHLY and FYNNEI. The DNA of the CDR3 is TGTGCCAGTGAGACAGGGTCCATACCCGGGGAGCTGTTTTTT. Its translation is CASETGSIPGELFF.

The gene calls are TRBV7-9 and TRBJ2-1; D gene ambiguous. The ends were cut back, 6 bases at V and 9 bases at J, with 12 bases in the middle. Germline V gives CDR1 SEHNR, CDR2 FQNEAQ (reference sequence). The CDR3 totals 12 residues. The CDR3 spells CASSSLSGEQFF. CDR3 sequence (DNA): TGTGCCAGCAGTAGCCTATCGGGTGAGCAGTTCTTC.

This clone appeared a few times. Other DNA sequences in the same sample also yield this CDR3. The chain couples TRBV5-1 to TRBJ2-3; TRBD1 is a possible D gene (6 bases). The CDR3 covers 14 residues. Germline V gene lookup returns CDR1 SGHRS and CDR2 YFSETQ. Trimming stripped 2 bases from V and 2 bases from J, with 9 bases between. CDR3 DNA sequence: TGCGCCAGCAGCTTAGGACAGAACACAGATACGCAGTATTTT. It specifies CASSLGQNTDTQYF. Looking up the rest from reference TRBV5-1 and TRBJ2-3 gives the full variable domain: KAGVTQTPRYLIKTRGQQVTLSCSPISGHRSVSWYQQTPGQGLQFLFEYFSETQRNKGNFPGRFSGRQFSNSRSEMNVSTLELGDSALYLCASSLGQNTDTQYFGPGTRLTVL.

J is TRBJ2-3 and V is TRBV6-2 or TRBV6-3; 11 bases fit TRBD2. The germline V gene has CDR1 MNHEY and CDR2 SVGEGT. The CDR3 spans 16 residues. V shed 2 bases, J shed 7 bases, and the junction held 8 bases outside the gene matches. CDR3 nucleotides: TGTGCCAGCAGTTACAATCTAGCGGGAGGTAAAAATACGCAGTATTTT. This gives the protein CASSYNLAGGKNTQYF.

This chain joins TRBV21-1 and TRBJ2-6; TRBD1 is the table's D call and was not checked against the DNA. TRBV21-1 is a known pseudogene. The CDR3 is made up of 18 amino acids. CDR3 bases: TGTGCCAGCAGCAGAGTTGGCAGGGGGCACTCTGGGGCCAACGTCCTGACTTTC. It specifies CASSRVGRGHSGANVLTF.

The chain carries TRBV5-4 and TRBJ2-3, with a tentative D call TRBD2 (6 bases). V was clipped by 0 bases and J by 5 bases, with 7 bases between them. The CDR3 totals 13 residues. Germline V lookup: CDR1 SGHNT, CDR2 YYREEE (reference sequence). The CDR3 nucleotides read TGTGCCAGCAGCTTGGACGGGGGAGATACGCAGTATTTT. This sequence encodes CASSLDGGDTQYF.

The chain links TRBV6-6 to TRBJ1-2; D might be TRBD1 (5 bases). V lost 7 bases and J lost 2, with 11 bases in between. Germline CDR1 is MNHNY and CDR2 is SVGAGI (reference sequence). The CDR3 contains 13 residues. CDR3: CASTGVPNYGYTF. The CDR3 nucleotides read TGTGCCAGCACGGGGGTACCGAACTATGGCTACACCTTC.

The gene calls are TRBV7-6 and TRBJ1-3; possible D gene TRBD1, 6 bases. The CDR3 has 15 amino acids. Germline V gives CDR1 SGHVS, CDR2 FNYEAQ. Trimming shortened V by 5 bases and J by 0 bases, and 11 bases separated the two germline ends. CDR3 in DNA: TGTGCCAGCAGCAAAGGGGGTAACTCTGGAAACACCATATATTTT. The encoded protein is CASSKGGNSGNTIYF. The whole variable domain, filled in from reference TRBV7-6 and TRBJ1-3, reads GAGVSQSPRYKVTKRGQDVALRCDPISGHVSLYWYRQALGQGPEFLTYFNYEAQQDKSGLPNDRFSAERPEGSISTLTIQRTEQRDSAMYRCASSKGGNSGNTIYFGEGSWLTVV.

This rearrangement joins TRBV3-1 (or the pseudogene TRBV3-2) to TRBJ2-7; 9 nucleotides line up with TRBD1. CDR3 length: 14 amino acids. V was pared by 6 bases and J by 2 bases, with 5 bases of the junction left unmatched. From germline, CDR1 is LGHDT and CDR2 YNNKEL (reference sequence). The CDR3 spells CASSHWDRAYEQYF. CDR3 bases: TGTGCCAGCAGTCACTGGGACAGGGCCTACGAGCAGTACTTC.

The chain combines TRBV6-4 with TRBJ1-1; D unresolved. CDR1 is MRHNA, CDR2 SNTAGT, per germline. The CDR3 sequence is 14 residues long. Trimming left V 2 bases short and J 5 bases short, with 12 bases between. CDR3 nucleotides: TGTGCCAGCAGTGACATGGCAGGCAGTACTGAAGCTTTCTTT. This gives the protein CASSDMAGSTEAFF.